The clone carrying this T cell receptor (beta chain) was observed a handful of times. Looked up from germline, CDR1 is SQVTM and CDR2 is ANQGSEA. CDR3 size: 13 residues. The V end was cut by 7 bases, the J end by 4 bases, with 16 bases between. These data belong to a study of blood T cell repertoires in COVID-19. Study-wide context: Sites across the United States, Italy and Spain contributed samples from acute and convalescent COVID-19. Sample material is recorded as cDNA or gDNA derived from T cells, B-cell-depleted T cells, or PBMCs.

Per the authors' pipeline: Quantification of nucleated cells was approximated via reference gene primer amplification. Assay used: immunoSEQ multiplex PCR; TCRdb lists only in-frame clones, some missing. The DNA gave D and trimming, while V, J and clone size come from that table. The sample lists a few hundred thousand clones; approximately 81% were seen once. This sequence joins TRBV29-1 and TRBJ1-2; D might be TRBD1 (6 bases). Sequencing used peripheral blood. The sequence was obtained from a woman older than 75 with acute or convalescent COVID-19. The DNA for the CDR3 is TGCAGCGCTCGGACAGCTTCGCCCTATGGCTACACCTTC. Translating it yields CSARTASPYGYTF.